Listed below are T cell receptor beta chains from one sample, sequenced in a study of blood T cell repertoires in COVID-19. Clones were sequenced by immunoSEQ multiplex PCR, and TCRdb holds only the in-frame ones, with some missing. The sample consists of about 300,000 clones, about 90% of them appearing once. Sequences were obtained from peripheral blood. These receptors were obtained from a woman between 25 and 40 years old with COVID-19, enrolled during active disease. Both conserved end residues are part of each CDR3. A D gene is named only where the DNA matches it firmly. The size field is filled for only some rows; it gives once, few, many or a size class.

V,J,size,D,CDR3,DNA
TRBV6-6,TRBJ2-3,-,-,CASSYGRTDTQYF,TGTGCCAGCAGTTACGGCAGGACAGATACGCAGTATTTT
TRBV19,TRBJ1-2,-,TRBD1,CASSTTGEVGYTF,TGTGCCAGTAGTACGACAGGGGAGGTCGGCTACACCTTC
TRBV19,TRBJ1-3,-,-,CASSLAAHSGNTIYF,TGTGCCAGTAGTCTCGCGGCCCACTCTGGAAACACCATATATTTT
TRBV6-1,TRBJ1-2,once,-,CASSESGNGYTF,TGTGCCAGCAGTGAATCGGGGAACGGCTACACCTTC
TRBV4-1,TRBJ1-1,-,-,CASIGVNTEAFF,TGCGCCAGCATAGGAGTGAACACTGAAGCTTTCTTT
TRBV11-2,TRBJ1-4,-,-,CASSLIRGILATNEKLFF,TGTGCCAGCAGCTTAATCCGCGGGATTCTTGCAACTAATGAAAAACTGTTTTTT
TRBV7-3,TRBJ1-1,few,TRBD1,CASSATGPDRVRSEAFF,TGTGCCAGCAGCGCAACAGGGCCCGACAGGGTAAGATCTGAAGCTTTCTTT
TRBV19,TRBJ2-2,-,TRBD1,CASSDRGLTGELFF,TGTGCCAGTAGTGACAGGGGGCTAACCGGGGAGCTGTTTTTT
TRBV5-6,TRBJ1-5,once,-,CASSLGSGPQPQHF,TGTGCCAGCAGCTTGGGATCAGGGCCTCAGCCCCAGCATTTT
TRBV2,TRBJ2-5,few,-,CASSNRQYQETQYF,TGTGCCAGCAGTAACCGACAGTACCAAGAGACCCAGTACTTC
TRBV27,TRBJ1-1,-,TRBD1,CASKNRGTNTEAFF,TGTGCCAGCAAGAACAGGGGGACTAACACTGAAGCTTTCTTT
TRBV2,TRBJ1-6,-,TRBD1,CASKGTGTSPLHF,TGTGCCAGCAAGGGGACAGGGACTTCACCCCTCCACTTT
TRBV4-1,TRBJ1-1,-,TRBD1,CASSREQGRYTEAFF,TGCGCCAGCAGCCGAGAACAGGGGAGGTACACTGAAGCTTTCTTT
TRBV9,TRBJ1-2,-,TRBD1,CASSVGTGRSSYGYTF,TGTGCCAGCAGCGTAGGGACAGGGAGATCGAGCTATGGCTACACCTTC
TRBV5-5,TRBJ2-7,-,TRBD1,CASSLQGASTEQYF,TGTGCCAGCAGCCTACAGGGGGCGTCTACCGAGCAGTACTTC
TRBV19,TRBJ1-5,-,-,CASSPTSGVYSNQPQHF,TGTGCCAGTAGTCCCACCTCGGGAGTTTATAGCAATCAGCCCCAGCATTTT
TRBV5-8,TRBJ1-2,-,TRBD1,CASSPTHLQGSYGYTF,TGTGCCAGCAGCCCTACCCATCTACAGGGGAGCTATGGCTACACCTTC
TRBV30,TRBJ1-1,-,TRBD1,CAWTDGTGGEAFF,TGTGCCTGGACCGACGGGACAGGCGGTGAAGCTTTCTTT
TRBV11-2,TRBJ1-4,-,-,CASSLEGAYFGKLFF,TGTGCCAGCAGCTTAGAAGGGGCTTACTTCGGGAAACTGTTTTTT
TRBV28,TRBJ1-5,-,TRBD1,CASSFRRQGVQPQHF,TGTGCCAGCAGTTTCCGTCGACAGGGCGTTCAGCCCCAGCATTTT
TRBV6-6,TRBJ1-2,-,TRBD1,CASRPTGTGNYGYTF,TGTGCCAGCAGACCAACCGGGACAGGGAACTATGGCTACACCTTC
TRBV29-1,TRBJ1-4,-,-,CSVEETGNNEKLFF,TGCAGCGTTGAGGAAACAGGCAATAATGAAAAACTGTTTTTT
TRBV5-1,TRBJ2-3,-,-,CASRIQGITDTQYF,TGCGCCAGCAGGATACAGGGAATCACAGATACGCAGTATTTT
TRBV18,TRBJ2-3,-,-,CASSPQDRGSTDTQYF,TGTGCCAGCTCACCACAAGACCGGGGTAGCACAGATACGCAGTATTTT
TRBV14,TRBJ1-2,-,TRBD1,CASSRTGVANYGYTF,TGTGCCAGCAGTCGCACAGGGGTGGCTAACTATGGCTACACCTTC
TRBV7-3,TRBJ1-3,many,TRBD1,CASSESGGFGNTIYF,TGTGCCAGCAGCGAGTCAGGGGGCTTCGGAAACACCATATATTTT
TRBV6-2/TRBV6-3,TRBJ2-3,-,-,CASSWPSTDTQYF,TGTGCCAGCAGTTGGCCAAGCACAGATACGCAGTATTTT
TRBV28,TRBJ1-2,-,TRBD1,CATTTGYIYGYTF,TGTGCCACAACGACAGGGTATATCTATGGCTACACCTTC
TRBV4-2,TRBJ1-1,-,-,CASSQTRITEAFF,TGTGCCAGCAGCCAAACTAGGATCACTGAAGCTTTCTTT
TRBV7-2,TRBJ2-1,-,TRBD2,CASSLAGLAGGYNEQFF,TGTGCCAGCAGCTTAGCCGGACTAGCGGGGGGCTACAATGAGCAGTTCTTC
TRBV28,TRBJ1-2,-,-,CASSSARAYGGYTF,TGTGCCAGCTCCTCCGCGCGGGCTTATGGCGGCTACACCTTC
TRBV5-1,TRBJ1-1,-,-,CASSSTGTPIEAFF,TGCGCCAGCAGCTCCACCGGGACACCGATTGAAGCTTTCTTT
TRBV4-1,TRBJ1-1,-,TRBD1,CASSQDPTGWFWNTEAFF,TGCGCCAGCAGCCAAGATCCGACAGGGTGGTTTTGGAACACTGAAGCTTTCTTT